The clone carrying this T cell receptor beta chain was detected a few times. There are 18 residues in the CDR3. CDR1 is DFQATT, CDR2 SNEGSKA, per germline (reference sequence). Trimming at V came to 6 bases and at J to 4 bases, leaving 19 bases not matched to a gene. This record belongs to a study of T-cell reconstitution after alpha-beta-depleted transplantation in children. TCRbeta library preparation incorporated unique molecular identifiers. MiXCR was run by TCRdb on the PCR reads, yielding one entry per CDR3 protein. Of about 97,000 distinct CDR3 sequences listed, 4.5% to 7.5% were seen once; the top ten hold about 6%.

The source material was PBMCs, mostly from graft donor cells, sampled 60 days after TCRalphabeta/CD19-depleted stem cell transplant. This receptor was identified in a female patient aged 2-15 years who had a stem cell transplant for Fanconi anemia, so the T cells may come from the graft donor. The chain recombines TRBV20-1 with TRBJ2-7; TRBD2 matches 12 bases. CDR3 in DNA: TGCAGTGCCAAGGAAGCTAGCGGGAGGGCCCCCCGTTTGTACGAGCAGTACTTC. Protein sequence: CSAKEASGRAPRLYEQYF.